This section outlines one TCR beta chain sequence together with its context. This sample is part of a study of blood T cell repertoires in COVID-19. Per the germline V gene, CDR1 is MNHEY and CDR2 is SVGAGI. The CDR3 is made up of 15 amino acids. V lost 5 bases to trimming and J lost 2 bases; unmatched junction nucleotides: 6. The data were produced by immunoSEQ multiplex PCR, yet TCRdb's version contains in-frame clones alone and is incomplete. Found here are roughly 700,000 clones, 90% of them singletons; the top ten hold around 0.3%. The sequencing input was peripheral blood. The TCR was taken from a woman aged 18-29 years with acute or convalescent COVID-19. The chain has TRBV6-5 and TRBJ1-3; 7 positions agree with TRBD1. The CDR3 here is CASSLPGTAGNTIYF. The CDR3 DNA reads TGTGCCAGCAGTCTTCCCGGGACAGCTGGAAACACCATATATTTT.